The next 15 T cell receptor beta chains were all read from a single sample in a study of read filtering for tumor transcriptome and immune sequencing (dated by TCRdb to between 2020 and 2021). Reads for this sample came from an Illumina HiSeq 4000. TCR libraries were built from roughly 400 ng RNA with the Immunoverse kit, using molecular barcoded adaptors covering alpha/delta and beta/gamma chains. Clones were called with MiXCR by TCRdb after fastp trimmed the public reads at Q25, and only in-frame beta chains were retained. Identical CDR3 proteins give one entry, which carries the most common genes and DNA. Here the sample has some 62,000 distinct CDR3 sequences; approximately 15% occur a single time. The ten largest clones capture 40% to 55% of the sample. The sequenced sample was a population of CD138-negative cells sorted from bone marrow. Reading the label with the study, this specimen's cell subset or site is: bone marrow mononuclear cells depleted of CD138+ plasma/myeloma cells by negative magnetic selection. The receptors were sampled from a donor aged 40 or over with multiple myeloma.

This clonotype was seen repeatedly, ten times or more. This chain joins TRBV9 and TRBJ2-1; 11 bases fit TRBD1. V gave up 4 bases and J gave up 3 bases; unmatched junction bases: 9. CDR3 length: 17 amino acids. Germline V lookup: CDR1 SGDLS, CDR2 YYNGEE. The CDR3, as DNA: TGTGCCAGCAGCCCAAGGACAGGGGGCGCTTTCTACAATGAGCAGTTCTTC. This codes for CASSPRTGGAFYNEQFF.

This clonotype appeared many times. V gene TRBV6-2 or TRBV6-3 combines with J gene TRBJ2-1, with 10 positions matching TRBD2. The CDR3 is 16 residues long. The junction had 9 bases not matched to a gene; V was cut back by 6 bases and J by 4 bases. Looked up from germline, CDR1 is MNHEY and CDR2 is SVGEGT. CDR3 protein: CASSRTSGKDYNEQFF. CDR3 coding DNA: TGTGCCAGCAGCCGGACTAGCGGTAAAGATTACAATGAGCAGTTCTTC.

This clonotype was observed at least ten times. The rearrangement uses TRBV10-3 and TRBJ2-1; D is undetermined. The CDR3 totals 11 residues. V gave up 2 bases and J gave up 8 bases, with 4 bases separating them. Germline CDR1 and CDR2: ENHRY and SYGVKD. CDR3 sequence (DNA): TGTGCCATCAGTGAGGTGTATGAGCAGTTCTTC. It translates to CAISEVYEQFF.

As regards this clonotype: This could be a read error, since a much larger clone is one nucleotide away. The chain uses TRBV7-9 and TRBJ1-5; the D gene is possibly TRBD1 (5 bases). The CDR3 length is 16 residues. Germline CDR1 and CDR2: SEHNR and FQNEAQ (reference sequence). Trimming removed 2 bases at V and 6 bases at J, with 17 bases between. The CDR3 region is CASSLSAGLVSQPQHF. The CDR3 DNA reads TGTGCCAGCAGCTTATCTGCAGGGCTCGTGAGTCAGCCCCAGCATTTT.

In this sample, this clonotype turned up many times. The rearrangement uses TRBV3-1 and TRBJ2-5, with 8 bases lining up with TRBD2. This CDR3 is built from 16 residues. The J segment lost 5 bases and the V segment lost 5 bases, leaving 13 bases of the junction unmatched. The germline V gene encodes CDR1 LGHDT and CDR2 YNNKEL (reference sequence). The CDR3 is CASSGFGAGESETQYF. The CDR3 nucleotides read TGTGCCAGCAGCGGGTTTGGAGCGGGAGAGAGTGAGACCCAGTACTTC.

This clonotype was counted once. At one of its ends the junction is not consistent with the germline gene, which may arise from a read error. The chain links TRBV5-1 to TRBJ2-1, with 10 positions matching TRBD2. Germline V gives CDR1 SGHRS, CDR2 YFSETQ. CDR3 length: 13 residues. The CDR3 spells CAGRAGGQNEQFF. The CDR3 DNA follows: TGCGCCGGCAGAGCGGGGGGGCAGAATGAGCAGTTCTTC.

This clonotype was recorded many times. V and J are TRBV5-5 and TRBJ1-1, with D possibly being TRBD1 (5 bases). The V and J ends lost 1 base and 1 base respectively, with 11 bases between them. Per germline, CDR1 SGHKS and CDR2 YYEKEE (reference sequence). The CDR3 has 15 amino acids. CDR3 sequence reads: CASSLRGNPNTEAFF. CDR3 in DNA: TGTGCCAGCAGCTTGAGGGGCAACCCGAACACTGAAGCTTTCTTT.

This clonotype was observed many times. The DNA for the CDR3 is TGTGCCAGCAGCTTCCAGCCTAGAGGGGAGCAGTTCTTC. Amino acids: CASSFQPRGEQFF. The V call is TRBV7-8, the J call TRBJ2-1; possible D gene TRBD2, 5 bases. The V end was cut by 3 bases, the J end by 10 bases, with 13 bases between. Germline V gene sequence: CDR1 SGHVS, CDR2 FQNEAQ. The CDR3 runs 13 residues.

V usage is TRBV27 and J usage is TRBJ2-7; D not certain. V gave up 6 bases and J gave up 5 bases, with 11 bases separating them. The CDR3 covers 12 residues. CDR1 is MNHEY, CDR2 SMNVEV, per germline (reference sequence). The CDR3 nucleotides read TGTGCCAGCAGAAGTCTCCGGGACGAGCAGTACTTC. It is translated as CASRSLRDEQYF.

In its sample, this clonotype was seen a few times. The V gene is TRBV7-3, the J gene TRBJ2-5, with D perhaps TRBD1 (6 bases). Germline CDR1 and CDR2: SGHTA and FQGTGA. This CDR3 contains 15 residues. Between the trimmed V and J ends, which lost 0 bases and 5 bases, there was a span of 13 bases. CDR3 residues: CASSLTRGTGETQYF. The CDR3 coding sequence is TGTGCCAGCAGCTTAACCCGCGGAACAGGGGAGACCCAGTACTTC.

This clonotype has just a few counts. The V gene is TRBV7-2, the J gene TRBJ2-7; 7 bases map to TRBD2. CDR1 and CDR2 (germline): SGHTA, FQGNSA. Trimming at V came to 3 bases and at J to 1 base, leaving 12 bases not matched to a gene. The CDR3 sequence is 17 residues long. Written as DNA, the CDR3 is TGTGCCAGCAGCTTGGGGGGGTTCCCCTCCATATCCTACGAGCAGTACTTC. This encodes CASSLGGFPSISYEQYF.

As to this clonotype: One junction end does not reproduce the germline sequence, and a read error may be involved. V is TRBV5-6 and J is TRBJ2-5; 8 bases map to TRBD1. In germline, CDR1 is SGHDT, CDR2 YYEEEE. The CDR3 is made up of 13 amino acids. The CDR3 nucleotides are TGTACCAGCAGCACCTGGACAGGGGAGACCCAGTACTTC. Translation: CTSSTWTGETQYF.

The rearrangement links TRBV29-1 to TRBJ1-3, with D uncertain. Trimming removed 5 bases at V and 7 bases at J, with 9 bases between. The CDR3 spans 11 residues. In germline, CDR1 is SQVTM, CDR2 ANQGSEA. The CDR3 protein is CSVPLSNTIYF. The CDR3 coding sequence is TGCAGCGTTCCCTTGAGCAACACCATATATTTT.

This clonotype was recorded once. The gene calls are TRBV24-1 and TRBJ2-3; the D is unclear. Germline values: CDR1 KGHDR, CDR2 SFDVKD. V dropped 3 bases and J dropped 0 bases, with 9 bases sitting between them. This CDR3 region has 15 residues. The CDR3 spells CATSDAPTSTDTQYF. DNA for the CDR3: TGTGCCACCAGTGATGCGCCCACGAGCACAGATACGCAGTATTTT.

At least ten counts were recorded for this clonotype. This chain joins TRBV18 and TRBJ2-7; D gene ambiguous. This CDR3 contains 12 residues. With 6 bases removed from V and 6 bases from J, the gap between germline ends came to 12 bases. The V gene's germline CDR1 is KGHSH and CDR2 LQKENI. CDR3 nucleotides: TGTGCCAGCTCCCGTCCTCAGAGCGAGCAGTACTTC. It encodes CASSRPQSEQYF. Using reference TRBV18 and TRBJ2-7 for the parts outside the CDR3, the full variable domain is NAGVMQNPRHLVRRRGQEARLRCSPMKGHSHVYWYRQLPEEGLKFMVYLQKENIIDESGMPKERFSAEFPKEGPSILRIQQVVRGDSAAYFCASSRPQSEQYFGPGTRLTVT.